The next 6 T cell receptor beta chains were all read from a single sample in a study of blood T cells in healthy people across ages. Using a J-beta primer mix together with a sample-barcoded 5' primer, a second PCR was run for roughly 7 to 11 cycles. TCRdb reprocessed the 5' RACE reads via MiXCR and lists one record per CDR3 protein. The sample lists hundreds of thousands of distinct CDR3 sequences, 53% occurring once. The sample consisted of blood. All receptors come from an older man in good health.

The chain carries TRBV15 and TRBJ2-2; D is ambiguous. Germline-derived CDR1 and CDR2 are LNHNV and YYDKDF (reference sequence). V was clipped by 0 bases and J by 5 bases, with 10 bases between them. The CDR3 runs 15 residues. The CDR3 DNA sequence: TGTGCCACCAGCAGAGAGGCGCGAGGTACCGGGGAGCTGTTTTTT. Encoded protein: CATSREARGTGELFF. The full variable domain, completed using reference TRBV15 and TRBJ2-2, is DAMVIQNPRYQVTQFGKPVTLSCSQTLNHNVMYWYQQKSSQAPKLLFHYYDKDFNNEADTPDNFQSRRPNTSFCFLDIRSPGLGDTAMYLCATSREARGTGELFFGEGSRLTVL.

Comment on this clonotype: Germline is not matched at one junction end, which may reflect a read error. V and J are TRBV7-2 and TRBJ2-7; D tentatively reads TRBD1 or TRBD2 (5 bases each). This CDR3 is 15 amino acids long. Germline V CDR1 and CDR2: SGHTA, FQGNSA. The CDR3 DNA follows: TGTGCCAGCAGCTTCGGGACCCTGAGCTCCTACGAGCAGCACTTC. Translated: CASSFGTLSSYEQHF.

This chain links TRBV3-1 with TRBJ2-1; a weak D match, TRBD1 (6 bases). The CDR3 has 13 amino acids. The V gene lost 4 bases and the J gene lost 10 bases, with 14 bases spanning the gap. Germline V gene lookup returns CDR1 LGHDT and CDR2 YNNKEL (reference sequence). CDR3 DNA sequence: TGTGCCAGCAGCCGCTCCGGGACACACGAGCAGTTCTTC. Translation: CASSRSGTHEQFF.

V is TRBV20-1 and J is TRBJ2-1; the match to TRBD2 covers 11 bases. The CDR3 has 15 residues. V was clipped by 5 bases and J by 6 bases; unmatched bases: 9. Germline loops: CDR1 DFQATT, CDR2 SNEGSKA (reference sequence). CDR3 coding DNA: TGCAGTGCTCAGATGCTAGCGGGAGGCCTCAATGAGCAGTTCTTC. It encodes CSAQMLAGGLNEQFF.

The chain carries TRBV6-6 and TRBJ2-5, with D perhaps TRBD2 (5 bases). The J call may be in error: the DNA end matches TRBJ2-7 better. CDR3 length: 13 residues. Germline CDR1 is MNHNY and CDR2 is SVGAGI (reference sequence). The CDR3 nucleotides read TGTGCCAGCAGTTACGCGGGTGCCTACGAGCAGTACTTC. Translating it yields CASSYAGAYEQYF.

This chain joins TRBV29-1 and TRBJ2-5; 12 nucleotides line up with TRBD1. CDR1 and CDR2 (germline): SQVTM, ANQGSEA. CDR3 length: 12 residues. The V gene end was trimmed by 7 bases and the J gene end by 9 bases; junction bases not matched to a gene: 6. CDR3 sequence: CSAGTGGVAQYF. The CDR3 DNA is TGCAGCGCCGGGACAGGGGGCGTAGCCCAGTACTTC.